The rows below give T cell receptor beta chains drawn from one sample of a study of early T cells in non-severe SARS-CoV-2 infection. MiXCR, run by TCRdb on the 5' RACE reads, gives a single entry per CDR3 protein. The repertoire holds 65,000 to 80,000 distinct CDR3 sequences, about 13% seen once, with around 1.2% in the top ten. Sample: whole blood. These receptors all come from an adult who was a healthcare worker with PCR-confirmed SARS-CoV-2 infection or an uninfected control (not recorded which). Each CDR3 is given with its conserved first and last residue. Each record gives: CDR3 length, V gene, J gene, CDR3 protein.

cdr3_length: 13; v_call: TRBV6-1; j_call: TRBJ2-1; cdr3_aa: CATNPGERDEQFF
cdr3_length: 14; v_call: TRBV19; j_call: TRBJ2-6; cdr3_aa: CASSTGSGLNVLTF
cdr3_length: 13; v_call: TRBV10-3; j_call: TRBJ2-5; cdr3_aa: CAIGRSVQETQYF
cdr3_length: 13; v_call: TRBV7-2; j_call: TRBJ2-1; cdr3_aa: CASSLGGLSEQFF
cdr3_length: 14; v_call: TRBV15; j_call: TRBJ2-3; cdr3_aa: CATTLGGGTDTQYF
cdr3_length: 16; v_call: TRBV6-6; j_call: TRBJ2-2; cdr3_aa: CASSYAGQVYTGELFF
cdr3_length: 17; v_call: TRBV20-1; j_call: TRBJ2-1; cdr3_aa: CSARGTSGRFVGNEQFF
cdr3_length: 14; v_call: TRBV28; j_call: TRBJ2-7; cdr3_aa: CATLRGLSSYEQYF
cdr3_length: 15; v_call: TRBV6-2/TRBV6-3; j_call: TRBJ2-1; cdr3_aa: CASSYRTGGYNEQFF
cdr3_length: 14; v_call: TRBV30; j_call: TRBJ2-2; cdr3_aa: CAWKRLLDTGELFF
cdr3_length: 14; v_call: TRBV28; j_call: TRBJ1-2; cdr3_aa: CASSIQGAFYGYTF
cdr3_length: 15; v_call: TRBV2; j_call: TRBJ1-1; cdr3_aa: CASSEFRSPDTEAFF
cdr3_length: 19; v_call: TRBV12-3/TRBV12-4; j_call: TRBJ2-1; cdr3_aa: CASSSTGLAGRQAYNEQFF
cdr3_length: 14; v_call: TRBV7-2; j_call: TRBJ1-1; cdr3_aa: CASSTLPLTAEAFF
cdr3_length: 13; v_call: TRBV20-1; j_call: TRBJ2-7; cdr3_aa: CSASGQGSFKQYF
cdr3_length: 13; v_call: TRBV7-2; j_call: TRBJ1-1; cdr3_aa: CASSSRVNTEAFF
cdr3_length: 15; v_call: TRBV20-1; j_call: TRBJ2-7; cdr3_aa: CSANPGTGVAYEQYF
cdr3_length: 15; v_call: TRBV7-7; j_call: TRBJ2-1; cdr3_aa: CASSLDYSGSNEQFF
cdr3_length: 17; v_call: TRBV20-1; j_call: TRBJ1-1; cdr3_aa: CSAPGRPPKSMNTEAFF
cdr3_length: 16; v_call: TRBV7-8; j_call: TRBJ2-5; cdr3_aa: CASSFSGTSGQETQYF
cdr3_length: 15; v_call: TRBV7-6; j_call: TRBJ2-1; cdr3_aa: CASSLIVGIYNEQFF
cdr3_length: 17; v_call: TRBV6-2/TRBV6-3; j_call: TRBJ2-3; cdr3_aa: CASSCPRQGPGTDTQYF
cdr3_length: 14; v_call: TRBV12-3/TRBV12-4; j_call: TRBJ2-2; cdr3_aa: CASSQRLDTGELFF
cdr3_length: 15; v_call: TRBV28; j_call: TRBJ2-1; cdr3_aa: CASSPTSGRGNEQFF
cdr3_length: 14; v_call: TRBV6-7; j_call: TRBJ2-7; cdr3_aa: CASSPPTGTYEQYF
cdr3_length: 16; v_call: TRBV10-2; j_call: TRBJ2-1; cdr3_aa: CASSGGTSSSYNEQFF
cdr3_length: 15; v_call: TRBV7-2; j_call: TRBJ1-4; cdr3_aa: CASSLGGGTNEKLFF
cdr3_length: 15; v_call: TRBV15; j_call: TRBJ2-7; cdr3_aa: CATSRERDRDYEQYF
cdr3_length: 13; v_call: TRBV29-1; j_call: TRBJ1-1; cdr3_aa: CSERGGMNTEAFF
cdr3_length: 19; v_call: TRBV6-5; j_call: TRBJ2-1; cdr3_aa: CASSYSASGTIYSYNEQFF
cdr3_length: 16; v_call: TRBV12-5; j_call: TRBJ2-1; cdr3_aa: CASGLISGTSYNEQFF
cdr3_length: 14; v_call: TRBV27; j_call: TRBJ2-5; cdr3_aa: CASRISGRQETQYF
cdr3_length: 17; v_call: TRBV5-1; j_call: TRBJ2-1; cdr3_aa: CASSLGGTSDYYNEQFF
cdr3_length: 15; v_call: TRBV19; j_call: TRBJ1-4; cdr3_aa: CASSLRFATNEKLFF
cdr3_length: 16; v_call: TRBV4-2; j_call: TRBJ2-1; cdr3_aa: CASSQDKGGGVDEQFF
cdr3_length: 10; v_call: TRBV29-1; j_call: TRBJ1-2; cdr3_aa: CSVDRDGYTF
cdr3_length: 13; v_call: TRBV27; j_call: TRBJ2-5; cdr3_aa: CASSPRSGETQYF
cdr3_length: 14; v_call: TRBV7-9; j_call: TRBJ2-7; cdr3_aa: CASSLEGRIYEQYF
cdr3_length: 15; v_call: TRBV28; j_call: TRBJ2-3; cdr3_aa: CASSMTGGSADTQYF
cdr3_length: 16; v_call: TRBV6-2/TRBV6-3; j_call: TRBJ1-1; cdr3_aa: CASSYYPGGANTEAFF
cdr3_length: 15; v_call: TRBV9; j_call: TRBJ1-5; cdr3_aa: CASSETDSLNQPQHF
cdr3_length: 13; v_call: TRBV6-4; j_call: TRBJ1-1; cdr3_aa: CASRSGKNTEAFF
cdr3_length: 16; v_call: TRBV7-8; j_call: TRBJ1-5; cdr3_aa: CASSLNLGNSNQPQHF
cdr3_length: 14; v_call: TRBV7-9; j_call: TRBJ2-3; cdr3_aa: CASSPDIRTDTQYF
cdr3_length: 15; v_call: TRBV12-3/TRBV12-4; j_call: TRBJ2-3; cdr3_aa: CASSIGHSSTDTQYF
cdr3_length: 16; v_call: TRBV11-2; j_call: TRBJ2-1; cdr3_aa: CASSPARGLGSNEQFF
cdr3_length: 14; v_call: TRBV18; j_call: TRBJ2-5; cdr3_aa: CASSPTGGKETQYF
cdr3_length: 13; v_call: TRBV27; j_call: TRBJ1-4; cdr3_aa: CASSLQGSEKLFF
cdr3_length: 15; v_call: TRBV5-1; j_call: TRBJ2-2; cdr3_aa: CASSPSGANTGELFF
cdr3_length: 13; v_call: TRBV27; j_call: TRBJ1-2; cdr3_aa: CASSLSKGYGYTF
cdr3_length: 15; v_call: TRBV7-9; j_call: TRBJ2-7; cdr3_aa: CASSSGPRRDYEQYF
cdr3_length: 16; v_call: TRBV6-2/TRBV6-3; j_call: TRBJ2-1; cdr3_aa: CASRPAGSGGYNEQFF